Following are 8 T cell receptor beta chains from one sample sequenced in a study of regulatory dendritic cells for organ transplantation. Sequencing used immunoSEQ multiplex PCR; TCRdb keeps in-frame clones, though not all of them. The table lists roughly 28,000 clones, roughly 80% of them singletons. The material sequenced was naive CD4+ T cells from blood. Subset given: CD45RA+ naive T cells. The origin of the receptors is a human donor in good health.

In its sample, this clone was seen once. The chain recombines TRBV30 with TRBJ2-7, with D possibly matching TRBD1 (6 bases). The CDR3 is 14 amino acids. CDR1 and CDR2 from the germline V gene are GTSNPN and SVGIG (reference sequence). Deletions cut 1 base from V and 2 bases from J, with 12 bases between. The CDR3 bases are TGTGCCTGGAGTGAGGGGACATTCCCCTACGAGCAGTACTTC. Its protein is CAWSEGTFPYEQYF.

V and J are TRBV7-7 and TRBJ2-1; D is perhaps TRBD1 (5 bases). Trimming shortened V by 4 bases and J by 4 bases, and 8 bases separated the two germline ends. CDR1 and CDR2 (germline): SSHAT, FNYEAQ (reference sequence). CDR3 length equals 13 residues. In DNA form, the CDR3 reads TGTGCCAGCAGCTCCGACAGATACAATGAGCAGTTCTTC. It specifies CASSSDRYNEQFF.

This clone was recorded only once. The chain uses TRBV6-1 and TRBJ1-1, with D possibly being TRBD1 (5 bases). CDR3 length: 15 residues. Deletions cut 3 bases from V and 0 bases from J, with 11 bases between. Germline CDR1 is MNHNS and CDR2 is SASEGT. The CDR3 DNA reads TGTGCCAGCAGTGATGGGGGGACCCTGAACACTGAAGCTTTCTTT. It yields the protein CASSDGGTLNTEAFF.

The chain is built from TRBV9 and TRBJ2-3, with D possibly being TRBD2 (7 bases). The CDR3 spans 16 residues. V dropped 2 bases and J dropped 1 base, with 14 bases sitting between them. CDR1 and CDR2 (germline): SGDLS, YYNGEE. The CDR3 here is CASSVGGGTGTDTQYF. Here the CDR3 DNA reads TGTGCCAGCAGCGTTGGGGGGGGCACCGGCACAGATACGCAGTATTTT.

CDR3 protein: CASSLGTGGPYGYTF. The CDR3 nucleotides are TGTGCCAGCAGCTTGGGAACAGGGGGCCCCTATGGCTACACCTTC. The gene calls are TRBV28 and TRBJ1-2; TRBD1 matches 9 bases. The CDR3 is 15 residues long. Germline V gives CDR1 MDHEN, CDR2 SYDVKM. V was clipped by 6 bases and J by 4 bases; unmatched bases: 9.

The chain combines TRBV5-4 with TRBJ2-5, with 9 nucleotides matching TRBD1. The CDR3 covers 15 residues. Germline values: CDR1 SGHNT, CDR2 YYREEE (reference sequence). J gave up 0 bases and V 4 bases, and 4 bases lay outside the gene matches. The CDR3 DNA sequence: TGTGCCAGCAGCCCGCGGGACAGGGACCAAGAGACCCAGTACTTC. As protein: CASSPRDRDQETQYF.

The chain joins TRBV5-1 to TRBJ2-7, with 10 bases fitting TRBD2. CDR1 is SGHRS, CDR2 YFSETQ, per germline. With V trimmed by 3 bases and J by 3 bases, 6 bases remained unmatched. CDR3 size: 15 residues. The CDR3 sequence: CASSSKAGGLYEQYF. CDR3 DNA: TGCGCCAGCAGCTCAAAAGCGGGGGGGCTCTACGAGCAGTACTTC.

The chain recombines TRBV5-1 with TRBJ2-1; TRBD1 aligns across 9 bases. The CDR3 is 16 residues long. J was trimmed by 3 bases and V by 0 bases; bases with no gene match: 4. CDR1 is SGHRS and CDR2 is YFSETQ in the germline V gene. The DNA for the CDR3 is TGCGCCAGCAGCTTGGATACAGGGGGCTTCTACAATGAGCAGTTCTTC. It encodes CASSLDTGGFYNEQFF.